Below, one T cell receptor beta chain is given with its context. This entry belongs to a study of siplizumab effects on memory and regulatory T cells. TCRdb's table, derived via immunoSEQ multiplex PCR, lists solely in-frame clones and lacks some. The sample has roughly 26,000 clones, more than 65% seen once; the top ten hold around 23%. The CDR3 runs 16 residues. Looked up from germline, CDR1 is ENHRY and CDR2 is SYGVKD. The V end was cut by 3 bases, the J end by 8 bases, with 20 bases between. Sequenced material: memory CD4+ T cells sorted from blood. This TCR derives from a human donor in good health. The chain links TRBV10-3 to TRBJ2-1; weak D call: TRBD2 (6 bases). CDR3 sequence reads: CAISDTGGGSRYEQFF. CDR3 DNA: TGTGCCATCAGTGATACCGGGGGTGGGAGTCGGTATGAGCAGTTCTTC.